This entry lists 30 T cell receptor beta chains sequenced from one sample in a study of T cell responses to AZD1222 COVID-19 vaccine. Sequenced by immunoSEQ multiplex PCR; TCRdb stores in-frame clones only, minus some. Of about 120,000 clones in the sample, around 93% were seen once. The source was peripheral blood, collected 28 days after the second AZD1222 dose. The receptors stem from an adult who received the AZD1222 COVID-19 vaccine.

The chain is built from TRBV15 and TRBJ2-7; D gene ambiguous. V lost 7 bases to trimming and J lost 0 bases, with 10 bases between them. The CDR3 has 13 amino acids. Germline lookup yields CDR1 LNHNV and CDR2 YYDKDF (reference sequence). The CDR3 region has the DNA TGTGCCACCAAAGAACGGTACTCCTACGAGCAGTACTTC. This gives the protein CATKERYSYEQYF.

As DNA, the CDR3 is TGTGCCAGCAGTCGGACAGGGTTAAACTATGGCTACACCTTC. Translation gives CASSRTGLNYGYTF. The chain has TRBV28 and TRBJ1-2; 8 bases align to TRBD1. V was pared by 5 bases and J by 2 bases, with 4 bases of the junction left unmatched. Germline V gene data show CDR1 as MDHEN and CDR2 as SYDVKM. The length of the CDR3 is 14 residues.

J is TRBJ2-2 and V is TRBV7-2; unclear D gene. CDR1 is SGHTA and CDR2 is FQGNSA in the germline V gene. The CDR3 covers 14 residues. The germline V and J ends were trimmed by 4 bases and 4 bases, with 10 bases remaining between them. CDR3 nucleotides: TGTGCCAGCAGCTCTGACACGGGCACCGGGGAGCTGTTTTTT. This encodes CASSSDTGTGELFF.

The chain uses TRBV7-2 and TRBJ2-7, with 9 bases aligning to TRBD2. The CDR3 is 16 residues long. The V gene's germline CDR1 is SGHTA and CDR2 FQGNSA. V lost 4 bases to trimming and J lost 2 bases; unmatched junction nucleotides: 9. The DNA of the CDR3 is TGTGCCAGCAGCTCCGGAAGCGGGGGGCAAACCTACGAGCAGTACTTC. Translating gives CASSSGSGGQTYEQYF.

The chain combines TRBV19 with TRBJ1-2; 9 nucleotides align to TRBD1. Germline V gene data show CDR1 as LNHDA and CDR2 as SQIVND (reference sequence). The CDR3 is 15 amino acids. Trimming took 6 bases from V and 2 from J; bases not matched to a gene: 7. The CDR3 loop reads CASSWDRALNYGYTF. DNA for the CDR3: TGTGCCAGTAGCTGGGACAGGGCCCTAAACTATGGCTACACCTTC.

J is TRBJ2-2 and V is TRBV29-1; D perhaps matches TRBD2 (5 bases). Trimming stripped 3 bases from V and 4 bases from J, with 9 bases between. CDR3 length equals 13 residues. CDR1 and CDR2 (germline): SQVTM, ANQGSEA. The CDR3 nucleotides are TGCAGCGTTGAGAGCGGAACCACCGGGGAGCTGTTTTTT. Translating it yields CSVESGTTGELFF.

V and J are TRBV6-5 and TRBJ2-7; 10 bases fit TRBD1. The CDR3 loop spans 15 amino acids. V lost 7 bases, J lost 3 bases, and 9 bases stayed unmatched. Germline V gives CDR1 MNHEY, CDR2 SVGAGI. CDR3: CASKQEGQGFYEQYF. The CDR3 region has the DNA TGTGCCAGCAAACAAGAGGGACAGGGGTTCTACGAGCAGTACTTC.

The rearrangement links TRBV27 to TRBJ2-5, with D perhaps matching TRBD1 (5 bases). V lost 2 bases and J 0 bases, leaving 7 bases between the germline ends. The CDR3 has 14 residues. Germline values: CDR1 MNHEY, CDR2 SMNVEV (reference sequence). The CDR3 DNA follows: TGTGCCAGCAGTTTAAACAGGTACCAAGAGACCCAGTACTTC. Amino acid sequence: CASSLNRYQETQYF.

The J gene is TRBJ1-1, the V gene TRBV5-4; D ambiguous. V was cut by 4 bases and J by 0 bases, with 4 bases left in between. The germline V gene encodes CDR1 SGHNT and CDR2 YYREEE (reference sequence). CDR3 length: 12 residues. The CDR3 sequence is CASSRLNTEAFF. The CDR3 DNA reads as TGTGCCAGCAGCCGATTGAACACTGAAGCTTTCTTT.

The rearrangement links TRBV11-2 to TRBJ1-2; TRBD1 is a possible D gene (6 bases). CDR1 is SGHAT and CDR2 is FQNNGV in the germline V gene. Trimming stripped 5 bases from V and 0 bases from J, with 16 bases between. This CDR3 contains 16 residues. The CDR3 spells CASSQDKEGANYGYTF. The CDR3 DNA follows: TGTGCCAGCAGCCAGGACAAGGAGGGGGCTAACTATGGCTACACCTTC.

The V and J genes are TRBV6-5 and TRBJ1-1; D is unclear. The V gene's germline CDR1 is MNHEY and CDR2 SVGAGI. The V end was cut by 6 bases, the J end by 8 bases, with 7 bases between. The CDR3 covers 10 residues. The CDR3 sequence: CASRWVEAFF. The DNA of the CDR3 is TGTGCCAGCAGGTGGGTGGAAGCTTTCTTT.

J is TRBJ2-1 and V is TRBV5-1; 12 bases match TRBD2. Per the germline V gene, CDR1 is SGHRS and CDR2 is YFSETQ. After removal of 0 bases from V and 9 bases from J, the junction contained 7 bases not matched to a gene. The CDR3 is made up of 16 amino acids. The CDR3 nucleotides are TGCGCCAGCAGCTTGGAACTAGCGGGAGGAGTGGGTGAGCAGTTCTTC. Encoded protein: CASSLELAGGVGEQFF. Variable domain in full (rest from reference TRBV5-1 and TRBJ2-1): KAGVTQTPRYLIKTRGQQVTLSCSPISGHRSVSWYQQTPGQGLQFLFEYFSETQRNKGNFPGRFSGRQFSNSRSEMNVSTLELGDSALYLCASSLELAGGVGEQFFGPGTRLTVL.

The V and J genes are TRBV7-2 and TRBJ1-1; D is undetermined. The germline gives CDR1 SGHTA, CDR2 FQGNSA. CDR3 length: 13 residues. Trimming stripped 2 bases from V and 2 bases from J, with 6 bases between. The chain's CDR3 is CASSLYRNTEAFF. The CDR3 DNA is TGTGCCAGCAGCTTATATCGAAACACTGAAGCTTTCTTT.

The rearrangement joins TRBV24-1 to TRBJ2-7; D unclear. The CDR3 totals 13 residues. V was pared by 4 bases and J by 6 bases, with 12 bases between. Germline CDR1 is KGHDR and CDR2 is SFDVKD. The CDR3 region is CATSDASRVEQYF. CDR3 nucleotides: TGTGCCACCAGTGACGCCTCAAGGGTCGAGCAGTACTTC.

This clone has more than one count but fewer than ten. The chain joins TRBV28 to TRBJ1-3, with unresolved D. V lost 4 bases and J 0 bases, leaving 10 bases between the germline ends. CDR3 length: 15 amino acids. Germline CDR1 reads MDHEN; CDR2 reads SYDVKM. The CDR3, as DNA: TGTGCCAGCAGTTCCCCCACGGTCTCTGGAAACACCATATATTTT. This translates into CASSSPTVSGNTIYF. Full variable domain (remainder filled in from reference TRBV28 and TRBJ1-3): DVKVTQSSRYLVKRTGEKVFLECVQDMDHENMFWYRQDPGLGLRLIYFSYDVKMKEKGDIPEGYSVSREKKERFSLILESASTNQTSMYLCASSSPTVSGNTIYFGEGSWLTVV.

CDR3 protein: CAISRGARELFF. The CDR3 bases are TGTGCCATCAGCCGGGGGGCCAGGGAGCTGTTTTTT. The chain is built from TRBV10-3 and TRBJ2-2, with D perhaps matching TRBD2 (7 bases). CDR1 and CDR2 from the germline V gene are ENHRY and SYGVKD. Trimming took 6 bases from V and 9 from J, leaving 11 bases between them. This CDR3 has 12 residues.

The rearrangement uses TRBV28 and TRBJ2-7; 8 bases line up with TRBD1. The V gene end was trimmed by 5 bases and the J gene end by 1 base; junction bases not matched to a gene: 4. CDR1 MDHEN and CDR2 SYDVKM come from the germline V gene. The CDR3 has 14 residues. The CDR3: CASSLTGVSYEQYF. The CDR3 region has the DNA TGTGCCAGCAGTCTGACAGGGGTATCCTACGAGCAGTACTTC.

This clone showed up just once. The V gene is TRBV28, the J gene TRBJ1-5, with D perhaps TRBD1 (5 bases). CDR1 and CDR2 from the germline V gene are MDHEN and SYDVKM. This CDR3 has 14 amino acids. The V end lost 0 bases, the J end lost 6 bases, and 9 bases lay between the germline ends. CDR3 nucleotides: TGTGCCAGCAGTTTATGGCAGGGAAGTCAGCCCCAGCATTTT. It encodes CASSLWQGSQPQHF.

CDR3 DNA: TGTGCCAGCAGTTACCTACAAGCTCGGAACACTGAAGCTTTCTTT. This encodes CASSYLQARNTEAFF. The V gene is TRBV6-2 or TRBV6-3, the J gene TRBJ1-1; D gene uncertain. V lost 2 bases, J lost 1 base, and 11 bases lay in between. Germline-derived CDR1 and CDR2 are MNHEY and SVGEGT. The CDR3 has 15 residues.

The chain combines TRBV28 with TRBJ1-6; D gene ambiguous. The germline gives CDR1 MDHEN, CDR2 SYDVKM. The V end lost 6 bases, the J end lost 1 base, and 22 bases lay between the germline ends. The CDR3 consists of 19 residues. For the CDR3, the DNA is TGTGCCAGCAGCTCACCCCCCCTACCAATAGCGTCCTATAATTCACCCCTCCACTTT. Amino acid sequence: CASSSPPLPIASYNSPLHF.

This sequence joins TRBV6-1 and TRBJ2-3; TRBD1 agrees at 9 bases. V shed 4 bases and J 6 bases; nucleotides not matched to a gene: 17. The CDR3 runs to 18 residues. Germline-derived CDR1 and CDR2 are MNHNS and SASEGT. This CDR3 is CASSALKQGAKLRDTQYF. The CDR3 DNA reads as TGTGCCAGCAGTGCACTCAAACAGGGGGCTAAATTAAGGGATACGCAGTATTTT.

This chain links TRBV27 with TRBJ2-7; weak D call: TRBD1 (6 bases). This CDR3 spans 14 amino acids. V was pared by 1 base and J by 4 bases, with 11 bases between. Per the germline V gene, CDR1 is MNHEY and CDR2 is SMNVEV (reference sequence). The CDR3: CASSLYPGDYEQYF. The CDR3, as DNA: TGTGCCAGCAGTTTATATCCAGGGGATTACGAGCAGTACTTC.

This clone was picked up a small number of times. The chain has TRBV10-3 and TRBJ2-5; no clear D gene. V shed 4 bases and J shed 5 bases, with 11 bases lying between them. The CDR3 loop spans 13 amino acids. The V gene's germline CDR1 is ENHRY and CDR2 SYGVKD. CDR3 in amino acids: CAISGQLGETQYF. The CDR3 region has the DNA TGTGCCATCAGTGGCCAGTTAGGGGAGACCCAGTACTTC.

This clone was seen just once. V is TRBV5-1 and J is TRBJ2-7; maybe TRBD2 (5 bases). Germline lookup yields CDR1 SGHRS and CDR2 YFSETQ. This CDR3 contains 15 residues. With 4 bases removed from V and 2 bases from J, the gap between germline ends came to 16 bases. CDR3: CASSEKLESPYEQYF. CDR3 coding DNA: TGCGCCAGCAGCGAGAAACTAGAATCCCCCTACGAGCAGTACTTC. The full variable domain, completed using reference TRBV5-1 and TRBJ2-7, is KAGVTQTPRYLIKTRGQQVTLSCSPISGHRSVSWYQQTPGQGLQFLFEYFSETQRNKGNFPGRFSGRQFSNSRSEMNVSTLELGDSALYLCASSEKLESPYEQYFGPGTRLTVT.

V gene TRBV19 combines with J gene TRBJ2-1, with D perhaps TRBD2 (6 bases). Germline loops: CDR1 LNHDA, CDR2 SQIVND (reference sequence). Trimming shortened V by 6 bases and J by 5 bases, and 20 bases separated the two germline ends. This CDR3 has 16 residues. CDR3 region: CASSTPGLGPDNEQFF. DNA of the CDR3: TGTGCCAGTAGCACTCCGGGACTTGGGCCGGACAATGAGCAGTTCTTC.

CDR3 sequence reads: CASSYGLDAGELFF. As DNA, the CDR3 is TGTGCCAGCAGTTACGGGCTAGATGCCGGGGAGCTGTTTTTT. The chain combines TRBV6-5 with TRBJ2-2; D gene unclear. The germline V gene has CDR1 MNHEY and CDR2 SVGAGI. V lost 2 bases and J 6 bases, leaving 10 bases between the germline ends. The CDR3 has 14 amino acids.

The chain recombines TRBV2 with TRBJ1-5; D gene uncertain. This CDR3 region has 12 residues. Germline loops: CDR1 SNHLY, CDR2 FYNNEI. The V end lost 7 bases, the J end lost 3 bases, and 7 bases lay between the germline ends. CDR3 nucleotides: TGTGCCAGCACCTTGGTCAATCAGCCCCAGCATTTT. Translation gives CASTLVNQPQHF.

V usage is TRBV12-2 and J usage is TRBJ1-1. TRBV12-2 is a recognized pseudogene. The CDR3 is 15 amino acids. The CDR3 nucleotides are TGTGCAAGTCGCTTAGTAATTCTCAAGAACACTGAAGCTTTCTTT. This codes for CASRLVILKNTEAFF.

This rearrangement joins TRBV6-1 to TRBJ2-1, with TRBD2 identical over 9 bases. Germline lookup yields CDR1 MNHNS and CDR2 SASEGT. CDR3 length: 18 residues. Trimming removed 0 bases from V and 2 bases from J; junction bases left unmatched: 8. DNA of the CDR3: TGTGCCAGCAGTGAAGCAGGGCTAGCGGGGTCAACCTACAATGAGCAGTTCTTC. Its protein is CASSEAGLAGSTYNEQFF.

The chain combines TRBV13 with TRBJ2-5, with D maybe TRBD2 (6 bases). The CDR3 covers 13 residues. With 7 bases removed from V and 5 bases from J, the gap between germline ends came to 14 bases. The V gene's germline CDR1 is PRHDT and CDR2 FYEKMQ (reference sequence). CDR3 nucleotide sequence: TGTGCCAGCAACGGGGGTCACTCCGAGACCCAGTACTTC. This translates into CASNGGHSETQYF.